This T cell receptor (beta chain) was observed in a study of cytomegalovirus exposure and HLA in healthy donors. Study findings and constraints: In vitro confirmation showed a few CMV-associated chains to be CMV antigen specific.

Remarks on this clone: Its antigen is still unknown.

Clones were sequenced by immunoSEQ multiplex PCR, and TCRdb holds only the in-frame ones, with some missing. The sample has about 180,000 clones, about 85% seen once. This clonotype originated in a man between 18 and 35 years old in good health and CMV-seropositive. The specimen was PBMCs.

CDR3 amino acids: CASSRLAGGYEQYF. The CDR3 DNA sequence: TGTGCCAGCAGTCGACTAGCGGGGGGCTACGAGCAGTACTTC. This chain joins TRBV6-6 and TRBJ2-7, with 13 bases lining up with TRBD2. J lost 3 bases, V lost 5 bases, and 1 base had no gene match. Germline values: CDR1 MNHNY, CDR2 SVGAGI (reference sequence). The CDR3 runs to 14 residues.